One and the same sample provided the 23 T cell receptor beta chains below, sequenced in a study of molecular identifiers for immune sequencing clone quantification. TCRdb ran MiXCR on the PCR reads and lists one entry per CDR3 protein. The sample shows some 680,000 distinct CDR3 sequences, 25% of them seen only once. Sequencing was done on a sample of naive CD8+ T cells from blood, with Jurkat cell RNA spiked in. Subset denoted: FACS-sorted CD8+CD4-CCR7+CD45RA+ naive T cells. These receptors all stem from a human donor in good health. Some libraries in this study had Jurkat cell RNA spiked in.

This clonotype was found a few times. CDR3 DNA: TGTGCCAGCAGTTTATCTTTGGGGGCCCCCTACGAGCAGTACTTC. Its protein product is CASSLSLGAPYEQYF. The V call is TRBV27, the J call TRBJ2-7; tentative D call: TRBD1 (6 bases). Trimming cost V 0 bases and J 2 bases, with 11 bases left between them. The germline V gene encodes CDR1 MNHEY and CDR2 SMNVEV (reference sequence). This CDR3 contains 15 residues.

At least ten counts were recorded for this clonotype. The V gene is TRBV14, the J gene TRBJ2-3; D call uncertain. V was cut by 4 bases and J by 0 bases, with 14 bases left in between. The CDR3 has 16 amino acids. Germline CDR1 reads SGHDN; CDR2 reads FVKESK. The chain's CDR3 is CASSPAPQTSTDTQYF. CDR3 coding DNA: TGTGCCAGCAGCCCCGCCCCGCAGACTAGCACAGATACGCAGTATTTT.

This clonotype was seen once. This clone may be a read error of a much larger clone one base away. Since the CDR3 does not end with the conserved phenylalanine or tryptophan, this likely comes from a read error. V and J are TRBV24-1 and TRBJ2-1, with D possibly matching TRBD2 (5 bases). The CDR3 sequence is 12 residues long. The V end was cut by 7 bases, the J end by 5 bases, with 8 bases between. Per the germline V gene, CDR1 is KGHDR and CDR2 is SFDVKD. The DNA of the CDR3 is TGTGCCACCAGCCCCGGGAACAATGAGCAGTTCTTA. Its protein product is CATSPGNNEQFL.

The rearrangement joins TRBV7-2 to TRBJ2-7; possibly TRBD1 or TRBD2 for D (7 bases each). The CDR3 covers 15 residues. In germline, CDR1 is SGHTA, CDR2 FQGNSA. The V gene lost 1 base and the J gene lost 4 bases, with 14 bases spanning the gap. This CDR3 reads CASSLDQGEGYEQYF. The CDR3 nucleotides read TGTGCCAGCAGCTTAGATCAGGGGGAGGGTTACGAGCAGTACTTC.

In its sample, this clonotype was seen many times. The J gene is TRBJ1-6, the V gene TRBV7-6; 7 nucleotides match TRBD1. This CDR3 is built from 19 residues. With V trimmed by 5 bases and J by 0 bases, 13 bases remained unmatched. In germline, CDR1 is SGHVS, CDR2 FNYEAQ. The CDR3 loop is CASSPTGAGPSSYNSPLHF. CDR3 in DNA: TGTGCCAGCAGCCCAACAGGGGCAGGCCCGAGCTCCTATAATTCACCCCTCCACTTT.

The genes are TRBV3-1 and TRBJ1-5, with a weak D call TRBD1 (5 bases). CDR1 LGHDT and CDR2 YNNKEL come from the germline V gene (reference sequence). The CDR3 is 14 amino acids. V was trimmed by 1 base and J by 6 bases, leaving 10 bases between them. In nucleotides, the CDR3 is TGTGCCAGCAGCCAAGGACGGGGGGTTCAGCCCCAGCATTTT. It translates to CASSQGRGVQPQHF.

The CDR3 protein is CSRRTGRPSYEQYF. CDR3 sequence (DNA): TGCAGCCGCCGGACAGGGAGACCCTCCTACGAGCAGTACTTC. This chain links TRBV20-1 with TRBJ2-7; TRBD1 agrees at 8 bases. Looked up from germline, CDR1 is DFQATT and CDR2 is SNEGSKA (reference sequence). The CDR3 extends over 14 amino acids.

This clonotype appeared many times. The chain employs TRBV30 and TRBJ2-3; 7 nucleotides agree with TRBD1. V was clipped by 3 bases and J by 1 base; unmatched bases: 7. CDR1 GTSNPN and CDR2 SVGIG come from the germline V gene (reference sequence). This CDR3 is built from 15 residues. The CDR3 region has the DNA TGTGCCTGGAGCAGGGGGTCTTCTGGCACAGATACGCAGTATTTT. Protein sequence: CAWSRGSSGTDTQYF.

At least ten counts were recorded for this clonotype. The gene calls are TRBV7-2 and TRBJ2-3; 14 bases map to TRBD2. V gave up 6 bases and J gave up 14 bases; unmatched junction bases: 13. This CDR3 region has 15 residues. Germline CDR1 reads SGHTA; CDR2 reads FQGNSA. CDR3 amino acids: CASSYSGTSGSPRYF. The CDR3 nucleotides are TGTGCCAGCAGTTACTCCGGGACTAGCGGGAGCCCCAGGTATTTT.

This clonotype came up many times. The chain couples TRBV12-3 or TRBV12-4 to TRBJ2-3; 7 bases are a match to TRBD2. CDR3 length: 15 residues. Germline trimming cut 5 bases from V and 5 bases from J; bases unmatched to any gene: 10. CDR3 loop: CASSQGLGPRDTQYF. The CDR3 DNA reads as TGTGCCAGCAGTCAAGGACTAGGCCCTCGAGATACGCAGTATTTT.

This clonotype has more than one count but fewer than ten. V and J are TRBV6-2 or TRBV6-3 and TRBJ2-1; D gene ambiguous. The CDR3 spans 14 residues. The germline V gene encodes CDR1 MNHEY and CDR2 SVGEGT. The ends were cut back, 2 bases at V and 9 bases at J, with 14 bases in the middle. The CDR3 loop is CASSYPPHPGEQFF. CDR3 bases: TGTGCCAGCAGTTACCCGCCCCACCCCGGTGAGCAGTTCTTC.

Concerning this clonotype itself: A much more abundant neighbour one base away suggests this may be a read error. The chain employs TRBV28 and TRBJ1-2; TRBD1 is a possible D gene (5 bases). The V end was cut by 11 bases, the J end by 4 bases, with 17 bases between. The CDR3 spans 13 residues. Germline CDR1 MDHEN, CDR2 SYDVKM. DNA of the CDR3: TGTGCCGGCGTTGGCAGGGCACCCTATGGCTACACCTTC. Protein: CAGVGRAPYGYTF.

This clonotype was picked up many times. The CDR3 sequence: CASSQDLAASFDYEQYF. DNA of the CDR3: TGCGCCAGCAGCCAAGATCTTGCGGCTAGCTTCGACTACGAGCAGTACTTC. V gene TRBV4-3 combines with J gene TRBJ2-7, with D tentatively TRBD2 (5 bases). This CDR3 region has 17 residues. Trimming removed 0 bases from V and 3 bases from J, with 18 bases in between. From germline, CDR1 is LGHNA and CDR2 YSLEER.

This clonotype was counted only a few times. The rearrangement joins TRBV7-6 to TRBJ2-3, with 10 nucleotides matching TRBD2. The CDR3 is 18 residues long. From germline, CDR1 is SGHVS and CDR2 FNYEAQ. J gave up 5 bases and V 8 bases, and 19 bases lay outside the gene matches. CDR3 bases: TGTGCCAGCGGCGCCCGTTCCGGGACTAGCGCCACTAAAGATACGCAGTATTTT. Its translation is CASGARSGTSATKDTQYF.

On this clonotype itself: This may be a read error: a much more frequent sequence differs by one nucleotide. V and J are TRBV7-7 and TRBJ2-5; TRBD2 agrees at 9 bases. The germline V gene has CDR1 SSHAT and CDR2 FNYEAQ (reference sequence). This CDR3 spans 15 amino acids. The J segment lost 3 bases and the V segment lost 4 bases, leaving 6 bases of the junction unmatched. The CDR3 spells CASSYSASGEETQYF. The CDR3 nucleotides are TGTGCCAGCAGCTACTCTGCTAGCGGGGAAGAGACCCAGTACTTC.

This clonotype was recorded at least ten times. CDR3 residues: CASSQRQINTEAFF. DNA of the CDR3: TGTGCCAGCAGCCAGAGACAGATCAACACTGAAGCTTTCTTT. V is TRBV3-1 and J is TRBJ1-1; D might be TRBD1 (5 bases). The CDR3 spans 14 residues. V lost 3 bases, J lost 2 bases, and 10 bases lay in between. Germline V gene data show CDR1 as LGHDT and CDR2 as YNNKEL (reference sequence).

This clonotype was detected ten times or more. The chain joins TRBV5-8 to TRBJ2-1, with D tentatively TRBD1 or TRBD2 (5 bases each). In germline, CDR1 is SGHTS, CDR2 YDEGEE. Trimming took off 0 bases at V and 9 bases at J, with 10 bases between the two ends. CDR3 length: 13 residues. In DNA, the CDR3 is TGTGCCAGCAGCTTGGCAGGGACGGGTGAGCAGTTCTTC. Amino acids: CASSLAGTGEQFF. The full variable domain, rest sourced from reference TRBV5-8 and TRBJ2-1, is EAGVTQSPTHLIKTRGQQATLRCSPISGHTSVYWYQQALGLGLQFLLWYDEGEERNRGNFPPRFSGRQFPNYSSELNVNALELEDSALYLCASSLAGTGEQFFGPGTRLTVL.

This clonotype was observed many times. The V call is TRBV7-2, the J call TRBJ1-5, with D uncertain. V was shortened by 4 bases and J by 9 bases, with 13 bases between the two germline ends. The CDR3 is made up of 13 amino acids. Germline CDR1 reads SGHTA; CDR2 reads FQGNSA. As DNA, the CDR3 is TGTGCCAGCAGCTCGGATGTTGCGGGGCCCCAGCATTTT. Encoded protein: CASSSDVAGPQHF.

V gene TRBV6-2 or TRBV6-3 combines with J gene TRBJ2-3, with 7 positions matching TRBD2. Germline CDR1 and CDR2: MNHEY and SVGEGT. The CDR3 extends over 15 amino acids. V trimming: 4 bases; J trimming: 2 bases; junction bases outside the gene matches: 6. CDR3 sequence: CASSFAGDPTDTQYF. In nucleotides, the CDR3 is TGTGCCAGCAGTTTTGCGGGGGACCCCACAGATACGCAGTATTTT.

This clonotype was counted only a few times. The genes are TRBV7-9 and TRBJ1-4; D is undetermined. From germline, CDR1 is SEHNR and CDR2 FQNEAQ (reference sequence). CDR3 length: 16 residues. V lost 2 bases and J lost 4, with 14 bases in between. This CDR3 is CASSLPITSVNEKLFF. In DNA form, the CDR3 reads TGTGCCAGCAGCTTACCCATAACCTCCGTTAATGAAAAACTGTTTTTT.

To note about this clonotype: Possible read error: a much larger clone is one base away. V is TRBV4-2 and J is TRBJ2-3; D possibly corresponds to TRBD1 (6 bases). V lost 5 bases and J lost 3, with 12 bases in between. The CDR3 is made up of 14 amino acids. Germline lookup yields CDR1 LGHNA and CDR2 YNFKEQ. CDR3 coding DNA: TGTGCCAGCAGCAGGGGGTTAGTTACAGATACGCAGTATTTT. Translating gives CASSRGLVTDTQYF.

In regard to this clonotype: This could be a read error, since a much larger clone is one nucleotide away. The genes are TRBV20-1 and TRBJ2-7, with TRBD2 as a possible D gene (6 bases). The CDR3 extends over 14 amino acids. The germline CDR1 and CDR2 sequences are DFQATT and SNEGSKA (reference sequence). CDR3 bases: TGCAGTGCTGGCGAAGGACTAAAAACCTACGCGCAGTACTTC. This gives the protein CSAGEGLKTYAQYF.

V is TRBV6-5 and J is TRBJ2-3; 10 bases match TRBD1. Germline loops: CDR1 MNHEY, CDR2 SVGAGI. Germline trimming cut 5 bases from V and 8 bases from J; bases unmatched to any gene: 10. This CDR3 has 15 amino acids. CDR3 sequence reads: CASSPDRGQVITQYF. The CDR3 DNA is TGTGCCAGCAGTCCTGACAGGGGGCAGGTGATTACGCAGTATTTT.